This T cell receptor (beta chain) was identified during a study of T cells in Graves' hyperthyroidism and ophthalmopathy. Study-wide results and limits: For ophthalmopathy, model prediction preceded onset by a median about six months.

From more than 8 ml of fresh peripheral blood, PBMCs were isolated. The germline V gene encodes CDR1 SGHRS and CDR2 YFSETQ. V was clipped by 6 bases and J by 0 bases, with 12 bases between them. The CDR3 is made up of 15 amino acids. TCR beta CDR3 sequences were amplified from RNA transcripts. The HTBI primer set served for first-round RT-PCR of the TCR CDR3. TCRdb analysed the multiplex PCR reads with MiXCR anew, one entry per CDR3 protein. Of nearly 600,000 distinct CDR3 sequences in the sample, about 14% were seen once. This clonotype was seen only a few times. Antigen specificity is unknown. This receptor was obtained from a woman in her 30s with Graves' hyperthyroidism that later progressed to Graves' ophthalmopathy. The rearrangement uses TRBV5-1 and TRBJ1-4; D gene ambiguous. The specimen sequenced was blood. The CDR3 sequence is CASTPQSATNEKLFF. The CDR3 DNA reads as TGCGCCAGCACCCCGCAATCGGCAACTAATGAAAAACTGTTTTTT.